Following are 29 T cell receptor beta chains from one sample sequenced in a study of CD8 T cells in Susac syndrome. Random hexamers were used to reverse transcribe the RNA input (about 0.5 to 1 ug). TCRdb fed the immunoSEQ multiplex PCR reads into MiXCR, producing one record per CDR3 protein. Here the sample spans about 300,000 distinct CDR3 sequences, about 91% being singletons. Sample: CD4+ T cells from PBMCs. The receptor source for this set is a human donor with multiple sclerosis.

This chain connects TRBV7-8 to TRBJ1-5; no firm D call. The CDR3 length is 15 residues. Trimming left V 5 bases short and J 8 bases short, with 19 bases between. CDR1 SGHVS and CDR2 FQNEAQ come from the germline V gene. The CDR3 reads CASSPRRGLGKPQHF. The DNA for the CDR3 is TGTGCCAGCAGCCCACGCCGAGGTCTCGGGAAGCCCCAGCATTTT.

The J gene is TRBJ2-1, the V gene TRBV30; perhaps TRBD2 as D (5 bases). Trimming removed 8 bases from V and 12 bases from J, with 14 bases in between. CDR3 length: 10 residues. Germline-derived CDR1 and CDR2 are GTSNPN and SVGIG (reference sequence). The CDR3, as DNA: TGTGCCGTCGACGGGGTTTGGCAGTTCTTC. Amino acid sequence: CAVDGVWQFF.

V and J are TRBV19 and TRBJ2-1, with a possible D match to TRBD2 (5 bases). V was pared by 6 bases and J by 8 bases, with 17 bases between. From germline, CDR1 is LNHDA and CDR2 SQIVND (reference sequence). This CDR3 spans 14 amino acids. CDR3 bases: TGTGCCAGTAGGAGGTACGGGGAGCCCGATGAGCAGTTCTTC. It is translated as CASRRYGEPDEQFF.

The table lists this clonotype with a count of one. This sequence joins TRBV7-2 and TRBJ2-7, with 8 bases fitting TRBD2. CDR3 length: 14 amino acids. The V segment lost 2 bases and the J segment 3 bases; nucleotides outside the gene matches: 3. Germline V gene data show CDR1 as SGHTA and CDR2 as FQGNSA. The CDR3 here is CASSLTSGNYEQYF. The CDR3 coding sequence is TGTGCCAGCAGCTTAACTAGCGGCAACTACGAGCAGTACTTC.

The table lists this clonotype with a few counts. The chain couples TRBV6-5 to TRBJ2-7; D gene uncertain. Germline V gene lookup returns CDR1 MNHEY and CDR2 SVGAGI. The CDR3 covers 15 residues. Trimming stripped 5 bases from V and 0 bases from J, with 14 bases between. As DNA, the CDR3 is TGTGCCAGCAGTATTGGGCTCCGGAGCTCCTACGAGCAGTACTTC. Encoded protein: CASSIGLRSSYEQYF.

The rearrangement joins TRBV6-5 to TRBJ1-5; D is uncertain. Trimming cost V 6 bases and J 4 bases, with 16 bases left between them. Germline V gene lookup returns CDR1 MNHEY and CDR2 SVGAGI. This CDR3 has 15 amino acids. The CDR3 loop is CASSPLDLGNQPQHF. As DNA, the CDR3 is TGTGCCAGCAGCCCCCTCGATTTGGGAAATCAGCCCCAGCATTTT.

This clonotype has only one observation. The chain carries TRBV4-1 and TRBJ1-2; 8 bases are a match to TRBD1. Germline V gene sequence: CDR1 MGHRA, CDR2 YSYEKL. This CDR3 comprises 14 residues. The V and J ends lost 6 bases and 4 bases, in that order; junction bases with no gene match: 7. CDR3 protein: CASRGQGIGYGYTF. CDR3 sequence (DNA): TGCGCCAGCAGAGGACAGGGAATTGGCTATGGCTACACCTTC.

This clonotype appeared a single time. The CDR3 DNA sequence: TGTGCCAGCAGCCAAAGGGAAGGGAGGCCCCCCTATAATTCACCCCTCCACTTT. Its protein product is CASSQREGRPPYNSPLHF. V is TRBV14 and J is TRBJ1-6, with unresolved D. This CDR3 has 18 amino acids. Germline CDR1 is SGHDN and CDR2 is FVKESK. The V end was cut by 2 bases, the J end by 2 bases, with 16 bases between.

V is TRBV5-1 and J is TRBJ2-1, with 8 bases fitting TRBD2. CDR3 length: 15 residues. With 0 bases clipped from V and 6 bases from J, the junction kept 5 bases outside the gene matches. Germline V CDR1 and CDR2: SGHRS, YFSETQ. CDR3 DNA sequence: TGCGCCAGCAGCTTGGCCCGGGGGGGCCTCAATGAGCAGTTCTTC. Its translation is CASSLARGGLNEQFF. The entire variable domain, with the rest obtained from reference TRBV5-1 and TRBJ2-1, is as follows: KAGVTQTPRYLIKTRGQQVTLSCSPISGHRSVSWYQQTPGQGLQFLFEYFSETQRNKGNFPGRFSGRQFSNSRSEMNVSTLELGDSALYLCASSLARGGLNEQFFGPGTRLTVL.

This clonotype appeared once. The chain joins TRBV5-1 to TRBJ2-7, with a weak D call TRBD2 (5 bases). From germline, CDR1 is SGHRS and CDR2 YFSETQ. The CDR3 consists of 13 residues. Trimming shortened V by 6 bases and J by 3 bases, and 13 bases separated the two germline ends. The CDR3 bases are TGCGCCAGCAATGAACTAGAGGGCTACGAGCAGTACTTC. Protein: CASNELEGYEQYF.

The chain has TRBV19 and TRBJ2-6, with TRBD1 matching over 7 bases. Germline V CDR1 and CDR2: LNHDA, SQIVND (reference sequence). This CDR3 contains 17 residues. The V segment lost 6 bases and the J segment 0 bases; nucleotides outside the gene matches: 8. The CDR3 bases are TGTGCCAGTAGGGACGGACAGGCCCGCTCTGGGGCCAACGTCCTGACTTTC. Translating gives CASRDGQARSGANVLTF.

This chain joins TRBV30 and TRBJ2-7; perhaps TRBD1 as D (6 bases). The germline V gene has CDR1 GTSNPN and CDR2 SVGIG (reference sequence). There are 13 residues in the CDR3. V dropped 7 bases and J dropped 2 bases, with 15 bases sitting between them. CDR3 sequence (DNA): TGTGCCTCCTCATACAGGGCAACCTACGAGCAGTACTTC. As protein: CASSYRATYEQYF.

CDR3 sequence (DNA): TGTGCCAGCAGCTCGGGGGGAGGCATCCTCTCCTACAATGAGCAGTTCTTC. It yields the protein CASSSGGGILSYNEQFF. This sequence joins TRBV5-4 and TRBJ2-1; 7 nucleotides align to TRBD2. This CDR3 has 17 amino acids. V was clipped by 3 bases and J by 0 bases; unmatched bases: 9. The germline V gene encodes CDR1 SGHNT and CDR2 YYREEE (reference sequence).

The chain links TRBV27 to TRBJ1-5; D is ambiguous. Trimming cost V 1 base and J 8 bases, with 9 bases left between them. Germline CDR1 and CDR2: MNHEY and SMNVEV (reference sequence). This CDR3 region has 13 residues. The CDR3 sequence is CASSLFGMEPQHF. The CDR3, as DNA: TGTGCCAGCAGTTTATTCGGGATGGAGCCCCAGCATTTT.

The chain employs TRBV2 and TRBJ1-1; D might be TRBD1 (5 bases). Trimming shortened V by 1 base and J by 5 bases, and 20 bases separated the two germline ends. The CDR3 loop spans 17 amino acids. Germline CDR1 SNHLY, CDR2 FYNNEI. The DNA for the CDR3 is TGTGCCAGCAGTGAAGAGGAAGGTCCGGGGGTGGGGACTGAAGCTTTCTTT. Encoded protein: CASSEEEGPGVGTEAFF.

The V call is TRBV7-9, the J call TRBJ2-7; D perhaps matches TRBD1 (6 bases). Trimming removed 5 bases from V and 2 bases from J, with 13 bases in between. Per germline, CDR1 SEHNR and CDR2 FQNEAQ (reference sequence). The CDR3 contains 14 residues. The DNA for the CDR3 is TGTGCCAGCAGCCCGGGGACACGGCCCTACGAGCAGTACTTC. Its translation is CASSPGTRPYEQYF. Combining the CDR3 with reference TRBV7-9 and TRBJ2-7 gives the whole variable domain DTGVSQNPRHKITKRGQNVTFRCDPISEHNRLYWYRQTLGQGPEFLTYFQNEAQLEKSRLLSDRFSAERPKGSFSTLEIQRTEQGDSAMYLCASSPGTRPYEQYFGPGTRLTVT.

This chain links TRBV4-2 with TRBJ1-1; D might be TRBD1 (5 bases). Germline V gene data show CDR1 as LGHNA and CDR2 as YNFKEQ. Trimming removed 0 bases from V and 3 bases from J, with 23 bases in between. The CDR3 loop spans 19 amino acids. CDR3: CASSQDTTGTLGGYTEAFF. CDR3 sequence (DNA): TGTGCCAGCAGCCAAGATACTACAGGTACTTTGGGAGGGTACACTGAAGCTTTCTTT.

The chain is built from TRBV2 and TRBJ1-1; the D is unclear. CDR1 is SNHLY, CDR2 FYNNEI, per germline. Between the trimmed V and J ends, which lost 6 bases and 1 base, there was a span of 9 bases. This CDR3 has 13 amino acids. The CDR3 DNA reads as TGTGCCAGCAGAGCTCAAAGGAACACTGAAGCTTTCTTT. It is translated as CASRAQRNTEAFF. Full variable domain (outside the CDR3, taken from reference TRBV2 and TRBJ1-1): EPEVTQTPSHQVTQMGQEVILRCVPISNHLYFYWYRQILGQKVEFLVSFYNNEISEKSEIFDDQFSVERPDGSNFTLKIRSTKLEDSAMYFCASRAQRNTEAFFGQGTRLTVV.

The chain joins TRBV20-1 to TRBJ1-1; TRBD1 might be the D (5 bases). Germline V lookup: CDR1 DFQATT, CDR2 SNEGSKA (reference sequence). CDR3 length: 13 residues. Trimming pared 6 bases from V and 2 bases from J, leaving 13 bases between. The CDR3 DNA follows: TGCAGTGCGCACCTCCGGGACAACACTGAAGCTTTCTTT. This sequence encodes CSAHLRDNTEAFF.

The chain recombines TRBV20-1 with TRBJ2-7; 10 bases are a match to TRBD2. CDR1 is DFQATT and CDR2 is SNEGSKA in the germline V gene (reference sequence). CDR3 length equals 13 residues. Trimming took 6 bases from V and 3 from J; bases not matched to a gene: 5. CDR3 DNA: TGCAGTGCCGAATCTAGCGGGAGCTACGAGCAGTACTTC. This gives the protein CSAESSGSYEQYF.

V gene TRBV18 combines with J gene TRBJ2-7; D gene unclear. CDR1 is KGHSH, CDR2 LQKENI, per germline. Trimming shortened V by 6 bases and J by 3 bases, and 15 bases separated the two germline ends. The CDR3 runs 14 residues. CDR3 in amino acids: CASSFDTALYEQYF. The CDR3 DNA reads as TGTGCCAGCTCCTTCGACACGGCTCTCTACGAGCAGTACTTC.

CDR3: CASSFTRYQPQHF. The CDR3 bases are TGTGCCAGCAGTTTCACCAGATATCAGCCCCAGCATTTT. The chain combines TRBV12-3 or TRBV12-4 with TRBJ1-5; no clear D. The CDR3 spans 13 residues. V lost 3 bases and J lost 5, with 8 bases in between.

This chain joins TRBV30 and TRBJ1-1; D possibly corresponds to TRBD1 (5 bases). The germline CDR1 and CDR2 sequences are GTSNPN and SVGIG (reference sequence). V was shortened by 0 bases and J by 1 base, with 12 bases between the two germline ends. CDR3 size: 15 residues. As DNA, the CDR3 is TGTGCCTGGAGTGTACAACTGGGGCGGAACACTGAAGCTTTCTTT. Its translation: CAWSVQLGRNTEAFF.

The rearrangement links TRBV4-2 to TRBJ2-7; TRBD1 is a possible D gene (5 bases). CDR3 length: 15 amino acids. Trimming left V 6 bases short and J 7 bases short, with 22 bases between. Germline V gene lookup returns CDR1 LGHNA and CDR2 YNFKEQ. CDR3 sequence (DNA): TGTGCCAGCAGTTCTTTGGACATCCGAGAGACGGAGCAGTACTTC. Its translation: CASSSLDIRETEQYF.

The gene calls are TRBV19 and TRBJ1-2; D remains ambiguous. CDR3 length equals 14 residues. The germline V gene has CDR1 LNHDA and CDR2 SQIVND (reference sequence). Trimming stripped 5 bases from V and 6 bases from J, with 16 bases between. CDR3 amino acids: CASSYAEAGNGYTF. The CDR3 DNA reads TGTGCCAGTAGTTACGCCGAGGCGGGGAATGGCTACACCTTC.

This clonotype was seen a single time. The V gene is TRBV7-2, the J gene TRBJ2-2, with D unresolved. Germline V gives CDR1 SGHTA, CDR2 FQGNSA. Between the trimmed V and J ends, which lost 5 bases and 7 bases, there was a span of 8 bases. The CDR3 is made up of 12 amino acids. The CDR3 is CASSPLNGELFF. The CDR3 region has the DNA TGTGCCAGCAGCCCCCTAAACGGGGAGCTGTTTTTT. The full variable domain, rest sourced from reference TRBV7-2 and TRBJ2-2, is GAGVSQSPSNKVTEKGKDVELRCDPISGHTALYWYRQSLGQGLEFLIYFQGNSAPDKSGLPSDRFSAERTGGSVSTLTIQRTQQEDSAVYLCASSPLNGELFFGEGSRLTVL.

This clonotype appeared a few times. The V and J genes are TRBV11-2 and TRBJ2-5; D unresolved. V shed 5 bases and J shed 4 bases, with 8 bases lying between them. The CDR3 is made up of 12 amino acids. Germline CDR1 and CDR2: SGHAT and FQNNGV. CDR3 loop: CASSPQRETQYF. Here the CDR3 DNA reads TGTGCCAGCAGCCCCCAACGAGAGACCCAGTACTTC.

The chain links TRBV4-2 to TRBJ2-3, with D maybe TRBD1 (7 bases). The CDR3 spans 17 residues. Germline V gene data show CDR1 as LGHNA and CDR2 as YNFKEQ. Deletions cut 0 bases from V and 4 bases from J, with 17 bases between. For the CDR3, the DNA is TGTGCCAGCAGCCAAGAGGTCCGGCAGGGGGGCGCAGATACGCAGTATTTT. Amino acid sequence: CASSQEVRQGGADTQYF.

The CDR3 spells CASSLVGGMGDEQFF. The CDR3 bases are TGTGCCAGCAGTTTGGTCGGCGGGATGGGCGATGAGCAGTTCTTC. The rearrangement uses TRBV12-3 or TRBV12-4 and TRBJ2-1; D is perhaps TRBD2 (6 bases). The CDR3 spans 15 residues. The V and J ends lost 3 bases and 8 bases respectively, with 17 bases between them.